This TCR beta chain was identified in a study of cytomegalovirus exposure and HLA in healthy donors. Study observations and caveats: The authors later found HLA-associated TCR beta chains more clonally expanded than equally common others. Researchers reportedly found TCR beta sequences accurately predicted most subjects' HLA-A and HLA-B alleles.

The CDR3 length is 17 residues. To note about this clone: Its specificity is unknown.

Primers included in the PCR were 60 Vbeta and 13 Jbeta primers. As originally analysed: Later reanalysis found 75 million to 95 million unique TCR beta chains, 10 million to 12 million of them shared. Some clones are missing from TCRdb's copy, which holds only in-frame ones; the method was immunoSEQ multiplex PCR. The V and J calls and clone size come from that table; D and trimming were worked out from the DNA. The table lists more than 110,000 clones, around 80% of them singletons. This sequence joins TRBV21-1 and TRBJ2-1; no check of the table's D call, TRBD1, against the DNA was made. TRBV21-1 is a listed pseudogene. The source material was PBMCs. The clonotype originates from a male donor in good health and CMV-seropositive. The CDR3 region is CASSKGGDRGSYNEQFF. For the CDR3, the DNA is TGTGCCAGCAGCAAAGGTGGGGACAGGGGCTCCTACAATGAGCAGTTCTTC.